This entry lists 24 T cell receptor beta chains sequenced from one sample in a study of cytomegalovirus exposure and HLA in healthy donors. The PCR used 60 Vbeta and 13 Jbeta primers. Here immunoSEQ multiplex PCR was the method, and the copy in TCRdb shows in-frame clones only, minus some. The sample contains hundreds of thousands of clones, roughly 90% of which appear only once. Material for sequencing was PBMCs. These receptors originate from a young woman in good health and CMV-seronegative.

This chain links TRBV7-2 with TRBJ2-7; TRBD2 aligns across 9 bases. The CDR3 covers 14 residues. From germline, CDR1 is SGHTA and CDR2 FQGNSA. The ends lost 5 bases at V and 9 bases at J; junction bases unmatched: 11. The DNA of the CDR3 is TGTGCCAGCAGCATCCCGGGACTAGCCCCGCGGCAGTACTTC. Amino acids: CASSIPGLAPRQYF.

The V and J genes are TRBV29-1 and TRBJ1-1; D may be TRBD1 (5 bases). Germline V gene sequence: CDR1 SQVTM, CDR2 ANQGSEA. This CDR3 spans 13 amino acids. Trimming stripped 8 bases from V and 0 bases from J, with 13 bases between. CDR3 sequence (DNA): TGCAGCTATGAAAGGACAATGAACACTGAAGCTTTCTTT. Its translation is CSYERTMNTEAFF.

CDR3 nucleotide sequence: TGTGCCAGCAGCTTATGGGGACAGGGGGACACCGGGGAGCTGTTTTTT. Its protein product is CASSLWGQGDTGELFF. The chain carries TRBV7-2 and TRBJ2-2, with 11 nucleotides matching TRBD1. Germline CDR1 reads SGHTA; CDR2 reads FQGNSA. V lost 2 bases and J lost 3; bases outside the gene matches: 2. The CDR3 covers 16 residues.

V usage is TRBV19 and J usage is TRBJ2-5; 9 positions agree with TRBD1. J lost 5 bases, V lost 4 bases, and 5 bases had no gene match. The CDR3 runs to 14 residues. Germline V gene sequence: CDR1 LNHDA, CDR2 SQIVND (reference sequence). The CDR3 loop reads CASSRGQGWETQYF. The CDR3 nucleotides read TGTGCCAGTAGTAGGGGACAGGGATGGGAGACCCAGTACTTC.

CDR3 bases: TGTGCCAGCAGTGAAATAGGGGAAGGGTTTAGCACAGATACGCAGTATTTT. Protein sequence: CASSEIGEGFSTDTQYF. The V call is TRBV2, the J call TRBJ2-3, with D tentatively TRBD1 (5 bases). CDR3 length: 17 amino acids. The V gene's germline CDR1 is SNHLY and CDR2 FYNNEI. V gave up 2 bases and J gave up 0 bases, with 15 bases separating them. Looking up the rest from reference TRBV2 and TRBJ2-3 gives the full variable domain: EPEVTQTPSHQVTQMGQEVILRCVPISNHLYFYWYRQILGQKVEFLVSFYNNEISEKSEIFDDQFSVERPDGSNFTLKIRSTKLEDSAMYFCASSEIGEGFSTDTQYFGPGTRLTVL.

The chain is built from TRBV11-2 and TRBJ2-7, with 8 nucleotides matching TRBD1. Germline CDR1 is SGHAT and CDR2 is FQNNGV. There are 15 residues in the CDR3. V shed 5 bases, J shed 1 base, and the junction held 7 bases outside the gene matches. The CDR3 loop reads CASSAGTGRSYEQYF. The CDR3 bases are TGTGCCAGCAGCGCTGGGACAGGCAGGTCCTACGAGCAGTACTTC.

The chain links TRBV2 to TRBJ1-4; TRBD1 agrees at 9 bases. CDR3 length: 16 residues. V shed 1 base, J shed 10 bases, and the junction held 10 bases outside the gene matches. Germline CDR1 and CDR2: SNHLY and FYNNEI. This CDR3 reads CASSEVPDRGLGKLFF. DNA for the CDR3: TGTGCCAGCAGTGAAGTTCCGGACAGGGGACTCGGAAAACTGTTTTTT.

The chain uses TRBV6-5 and TRBJ1-2; weak D call: TRBD1 (6 bases). Germline V gene lookup returns CDR1 MNHEY and CDR2 SVGAGI. The CDR3 spans 14 residues. V was trimmed by 6 bases and J by 5 bases, leaving 16 bases between them. This CDR3 reads CASSREGGGYGYTF. The CDR3 nucleotides are TGTGCCAGCAGCCGAGAGGGAGGGGGTTATGGCTACACCTTC.

The V and J genes are TRBV10-3 and TRBJ2-7; D is undetermined. The CDR3 totals 12 residues. CDR1 is ENHRY and CDR2 is SYGVKD in the germline V gene. V was pared by 0 bases and J by 7 bases, with 7 bases between. CDR3 in amino acids: CAISESTREQYF. CDR3 nucleotides: TGTGCCATCAGTGAGTCGACTCGAGAGCAGTACTTC.

This sequence joins TRBV9 and TRBJ2-5, with 11 nucleotides matching TRBD2. The trim removed 3 bases at V and 5 bases at J, leaving 3 bases unmatched. From germline, CDR1 is SGDLS and CDR2 YYNGEE. The CDR3 runs to 14 residues. CDR3 bases: TGTGCCAGCAGCGCTAGCGGGGGGCACGAGACCCAGTACTTC. It is translated as CASSASGGHETQYF.

J is TRBJ2-1 and V is TRBV5-1, with 10 bases aligning to TRBD2. V trimming: 0 bases; J trimming: 5 bases; junction bases outside the gene matches: 11. The V gene's germline CDR1 is SGHRS and CDR2 YFSETQ. The CDR3 runs 18 residues. DNA for the CDR3: TGCGCCAGCAGCTTGGACCCTAGCGGGGGTCCTACGCACAATGAGCAGTTCTTC. Encoded protein: CASSLDPSGGPTHNEQFF.

As concerns this clone: One junction end does not reproduce the germline sequence, and a read error may be involved. The rearrangement uses TRBV5-6 and TRBJ1-6; D is uncertain. This CDR3 has 16 residues. Germline V gene lookup returns CDR1 SGHDT and CDR2 YYEEEE. Here the CDR3 reads CASSLVVRYYNSPLHF. CDR3 DNA: TGTGCCAGCAGCTTGGTGGTCCGTTACTATAATTCCCCCCTCCACTTT. The complete variable domain, with remaining parts taken from reference TRBV5-6 and TRBJ1-6, reads DAGVTQSPTHLIKTRGQQVTLRCSPKSGHDTVSWYQQALGQGPQFIFQYYEEEERQRGNFPDRFSGHQFPNYSSELNVNALLLGDSALYLCASSLVVRYYNSPLHFGNGTRLTVT.

This clone is a singleton in its sample. The chain joins TRBV6-5 to TRBJ2-7; maybe TRBD2 (7 bases). Between the trimmed V and J ends, which lost 5 bases and 0 bases, there was a span of 11 bases. CDR1 and CDR2 from the germline V gene are MNHEY and SVGAGI. The CDR3 totals 14 residues. Here the CDR3 DNA reads TGTGCCAGCAGTACCGGGGGGCACTCCTACGAGCAGTACTTC. Its translation: CASSTGGHSYEQYF.

The rearrangement links TRBV21-1 to TRBJ2-7; the D call in the table, TRBD2, was not verified against the DNA. TRBV21-1 is flagged as a pseudogene. CDR3 size: 17 residues. The CDR3 sequence is CASSVRRETGKKYEQYF. The DNA for the CDR3 is TGTGCCAGCAGCGTCCGAAGGGAGACCGGAAAAAAATACGAGCAGTACTTC.

J is TRBJ2-1 and V is TRBV4-2, with TRBD2 as a possible D gene (7 bases). This CDR3 spans 16 amino acids. The V end lost 3 bases, the J end lost 1 base, and 13 bases lay between the germline ends. The V gene's germline CDR1 is LGHNA and CDR2 YNFKEQ. CDR3 region: CASSQWGGGSYNEQFF. In DNA form, the CDR3 reads TGTGCCAGCAGCCAGTGGGGGGGCGGGTCCTACAATGAGCAGTTCTTC.

The chain joins TRBV12-5 to TRBJ1-1; D is undetermined. The V end lost 2 bases, the J end lost 2 bases, and 12 bases lay between the germline ends. The CDR3 is 15 amino acids. CDR1 is LGHNT and CDR2 is FRNRAP in the germline V gene. CDR3 in amino acids: CASGLTVSVNTEAFF. The CDR3 DNA reads as TGTGCTAGTGGTTTGACAGTCTCGGTTAACACTGAAGCTTTCTTT.

In its sample, this clone was seen once. This chain connects TRBV2 to TRBJ1-1, with a possible D match to TRBD1 (5 bases). Germline CDR1 SNHLY, CDR2 FYNNEI. This CDR3 spans 15 amino acids. V lost 4 bases, J lost 5 bases, and 17 bases lay in between. The CDR3 here is CASSGTGTLETEAFF. CDR3 bases: TGTGCCAGCAGTGGGACCGGGACTTTGGAGACTGAAGCTTTCTTT.

This clone appeared a few times. The chain links TRBV7-3 to TRBJ2-7, with 8 bases that match TRBD2. The CDR3 has 15 residues. Unmatched junction bases numbered 4, after V lost 1 base and J lost 2 bases. The germline gives CDR1 SGHTA, CDR2 FQGTGA. The CDR3 DNA reads TGTGCCAGCAGCTTAAGGGGCGGGGGGACCTACGAGCAGTACTTC. Amino acid sequence: CASSLRGGGTYEQYF.

CDR3 in amino acids: CASSYSKHPGSGYTF. Written as DNA, the CDR3 is TGTGCCAGCAGTTACTCGAAGCACCCAGGGTCTGGCTACACCTTC. The chain carries TRBV6-5 and TRBJ1-2; tentatively, D is TRBD1 (5 bases). The CDR3 runs to 15 residues. V lost 0 bases and J 7 bases, leaving 15 bases between the germline ends. CDR1 MNHEY and CDR2 SVGAGI come from the germline V gene.

The chain is built from TRBV6-1 and TRBJ2-7; maybe TRBD1 (6 bases). This CDR3 is built from 12 residues. V dropped 5 bases and J dropped 6 bases, with 11 bases sitting between them. From germline, CDR1 is MNHNS and CDR2 SASEGT. CDR3 sequence: CASSSQGSEQYF. In nucleotides, the CDR3 is TGTGCCAGCAGTTCACAGGGTAGCGAGCAGTACTTC.

The chain has TRBV21-1 and TRBJ1-6. TRBV21-1 is deemed a pseudogene. The CDR3 consists of 12 residues. CDR3 in amino acids: CASSRRYSPLHF. Written as DNA, the CDR3 is TGTGCCAGCTCCCGGAGGTATTCACCCCTCCACTTT.

This chain uses TRBV9 with TRBJ2-2; TRBD2 is a possible D gene (5 bases). V was clipped by 3 bases and J by 3 bases, with 6 bases between them. This CDR3 contains 13 residues. Germline values: CDR1 SGDLS, CDR2 YYNGEE. In nucleotides, the CDR3 is TGTGCCAGCAGCGACGGGGACACCGGGGAGCTGTTTTTT. Translating it yields CASSDGDTGELFF. The variable domain in full, with the rest retrieved from reference TRBV9 and TRBJ2-2, is DSGVTQTPKHLITATGQRVTLRCSPRSGDLSVYWYQQSLDQGLQFLIQYYNGEERAKGNILERFSAQQFPDLHSELNLSSLELGDSALYFCASSDGDTGELFFGEGSRLTVL.

The chain recombines TRBV6-5 with TRBJ1-1; 7 bases match TRBD1. Germline trimming cut 6 bases from V and 4 bases from J; bases unmatched to any gene: 8. Germline CDR1 reads MNHEY; CDR2 reads SVGAGI. The CDR3 runs to 14 residues. This chain's CDR3 is CASRPNAGGTEAFF. The CDR3 nucleotides are TGTGCCAGCAGACCTAACGCAGGGGGCACTGAAGCTTTCTTT.

The chain combines TRBV27 with TRBJ2-1, with TRBD1 as a possible D gene (5 bases). Trimming pared 8 bases from V and 2 bases from J, leaving 19 bases between. CDR3 size: 16 residues. Germline V lookup: CDR1 MNHEY, CDR2 SMNVEV (reference sequence). As DNA, the CDR3 is TGTGCCAGCGGATATAAAGGGGCTTCACCCTACAATGAGCAGTTCTTC. This encodes CASGYKGASPYNEQFF.